The 6 T cell receptor beta chains below come from one sample, sequenced in a study of vaccination and CD4 T cells after COVID-19. Researchers used the Oncomine TCR Beta short-read assay to sequence DNA from cultured CD4+ T cells. Via MiXCR, TCRdb re-called the PCR reads, giving one row per CDR3 protein. The repertoire includes some 26,000 distinct CDR3 sequences, 35% to 50% of them detected once, and around 5% sits in the top ten. The time point here: late sampling 161 to 241 days after vaccination in three convalescent patients. Treatment indicated: approximately 10-day PBMC culture with coronavirus spike peptide pools or control peptides (ViraFEST assay). These TCRs' antigens remain unknown. The sample was CD4+ T cells from blood, cultured in vitro, taken about 7 months after SARS-CoV-2 vaccination. These receptors came from a human donor who had recovered from COVID-19.

This rearrangement joins TRBV7-2 to TRBJ2-1, with D perhaps TRBD2 (6 bases). V gave up 5 bases and J gave up 8 bases, with 25 bases separating them. Germline V lookup: CDR1 SGHTA, CDR2 FQGNSA. CDR3 length: 17 residues. CDR3 residues: CASSAGSVGGRDDEQFF. In nucleotides, the CDR3 is TGTGCCAGCAGCGCAGGGTCCGTTGGGGGGAGAGACGATGAGCAGTTCTTC.

The V and J genes are TRBV5-1 and TRBJ2-5; D remains ambiguous. The CDR3 is made up of 16 amino acids. CDR1 SGHRS and CDR2 YFSETQ come from the germline V gene. Trimming took 3 bases from V and 1 from J, leaving 16 bases between them. This CDR3 reads CASSSGNETPQETQYF. In DNA, the CDR3 is TGCGCCAGCAGCTCGGGCAACGAAACCCCCCAAGAGACCCAGTACTTC.

This clonotype has a single count. At one boundary the junction diverges from the germline segment, which might be a read error. The V and J genes are TRBV24-1 and TRBJ2-1; no clear D gene. Germline V gene lookup returns CDR1 KGHDR and CDR2 SFDVKD. The CDR3 is 18 residues long. The CDR3 DNA is TGTGCCAGCAGTGACTCCCCCCCCAACACACCCTCCTACAATGAGCAGTTCTTC. Protein product: CASSDSPPNTPSYNEQFF.

The CDR3 sequence: CASSGYSGTSDEQFF. DNA for the CDR3: TGTGCCAGCAGCGGATACTCCGGGACTAGTGATGAGCAGTTCTTC. V usage is TRBV9 and J usage is TRBJ2-1, with 8 nucleotides matching TRBD2. J lost 8 bases, V lost 3 bases, and 10 bases had no gene match. Germline V lookup: CDR1 SGDLS, CDR2 YYNGEE. CDR3 length: 15 residues.

CDR3 protein: CASRGQLYEQYF. DNA for the CDR3: TGTGCCTCCAGGGGGCAGCTCTACGAGCAGTACTTC. J is TRBJ2-7 and V is TRBV21-1; TRBD1, the table's D call, lacks a check against the DNA. TRBV21-1 is a listed pseudogene. This CDR3 has 12 residues.

The CDR3 protein is CASSLSAGGSYEQYF. The CDR3 DNA reads TGTGCCAGCAGTCTCTCAGCGGGAGGGTCCTACGAGCAGTACTTC. This sequence joins TRBV27 and TRBJ2-7; 10 nucleotides agree with TRBD2. The CDR3 totals 15 residues. Germline lookup yields CDR1 MNHEY and CDR2 SMNVEV (reference sequence). The V and J ends lost 5 bases and 1 base, in that order; junction bases with no gene match: 5.